The T cell receptor (beta chain) under discussion was sequenced for a study of cytomegalovirus exposure and HLA in healthy donors. General study results and limits: The finding came from a later analysis; first-cohort TCR clusters tended to co-occur in the roughly 110 validation repertoires. Some TCR beta chains (roughly 160 of them) were listed as cytomegalovirus-associated.

Sequencing was performed with immunoSEQ multiplex PCR; in TCRdb, only in-frame clones are kept and a portion is missing. Counted here are about 64,000 clones, 85% to 95% occurring once; the ten biggest clones make up under 6.5%. Details on this clone: The antigen is undetermined.

The CDR3 contains 12 residues. The material sequenced was PBMCs. The chain has TRBV21-1 and TRBJ1-1. TRBV21-1 is a pseudogene locus. This sequence originates from a woman between 18 and 29 years old in good health and CMV-seropositive. The CDR3 here is CASSKDTTGAFF. The CDR3 DNA reads as TGTGCCAGCAGCAAAGATACAACGGGAGCTTTCTTT.